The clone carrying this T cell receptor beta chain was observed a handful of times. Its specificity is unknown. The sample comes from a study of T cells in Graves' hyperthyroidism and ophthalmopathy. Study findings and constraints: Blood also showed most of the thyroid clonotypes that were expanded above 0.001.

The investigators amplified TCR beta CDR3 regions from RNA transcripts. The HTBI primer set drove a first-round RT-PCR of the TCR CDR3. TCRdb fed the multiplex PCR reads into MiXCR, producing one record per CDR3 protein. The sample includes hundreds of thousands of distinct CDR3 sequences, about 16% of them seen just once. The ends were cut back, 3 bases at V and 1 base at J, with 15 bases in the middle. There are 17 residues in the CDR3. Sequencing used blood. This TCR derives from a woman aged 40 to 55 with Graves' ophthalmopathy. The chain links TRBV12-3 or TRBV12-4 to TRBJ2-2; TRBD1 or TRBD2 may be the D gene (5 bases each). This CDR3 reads CASSLGRGAGNTGELFF. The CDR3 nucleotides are TGTGCCAGCAGTTTGGGGAGAGGGGCGGGGAACACCGGGGAGCTGTTTTTT.